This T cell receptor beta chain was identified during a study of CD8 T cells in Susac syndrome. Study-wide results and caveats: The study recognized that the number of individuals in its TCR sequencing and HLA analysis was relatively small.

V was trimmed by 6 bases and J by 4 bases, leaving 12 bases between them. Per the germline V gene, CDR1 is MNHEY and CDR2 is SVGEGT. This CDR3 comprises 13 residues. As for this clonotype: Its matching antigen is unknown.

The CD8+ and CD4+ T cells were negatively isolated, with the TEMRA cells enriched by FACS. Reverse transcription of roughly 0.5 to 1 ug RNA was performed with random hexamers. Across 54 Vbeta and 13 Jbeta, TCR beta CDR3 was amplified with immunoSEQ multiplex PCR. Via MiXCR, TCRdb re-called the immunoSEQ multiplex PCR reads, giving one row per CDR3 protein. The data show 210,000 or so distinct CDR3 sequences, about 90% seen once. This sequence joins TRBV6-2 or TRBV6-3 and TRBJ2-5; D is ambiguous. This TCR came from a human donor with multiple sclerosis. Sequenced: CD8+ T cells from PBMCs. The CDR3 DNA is TGTGCCAGCAGCCCCCCCACCGGAGAGACCCAGTACTTC. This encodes CASSPPTGETQYF.